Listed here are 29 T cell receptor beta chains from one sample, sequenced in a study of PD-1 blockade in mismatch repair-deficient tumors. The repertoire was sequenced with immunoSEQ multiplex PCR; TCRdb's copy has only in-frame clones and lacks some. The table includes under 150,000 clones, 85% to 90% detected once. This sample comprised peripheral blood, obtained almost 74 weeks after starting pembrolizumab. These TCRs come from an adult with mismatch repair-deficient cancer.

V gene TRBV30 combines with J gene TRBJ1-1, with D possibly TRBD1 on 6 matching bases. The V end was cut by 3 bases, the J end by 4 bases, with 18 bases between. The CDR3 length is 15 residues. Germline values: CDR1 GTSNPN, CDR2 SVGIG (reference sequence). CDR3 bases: TGTGCCTGGAGAGAGCAGGGGATCTGGACCACTGAAGCTTTCTTT. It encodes CAWREQGIWTTEAFF.

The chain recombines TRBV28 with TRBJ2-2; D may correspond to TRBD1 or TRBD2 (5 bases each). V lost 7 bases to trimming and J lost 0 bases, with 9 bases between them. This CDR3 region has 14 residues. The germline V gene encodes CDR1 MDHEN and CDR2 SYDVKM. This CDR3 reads CASKRGSNTGELFF. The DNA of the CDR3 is TGTGCCAGCAAGAGGGGCTCGAACACCGGGGAGCTGTTTTTT.

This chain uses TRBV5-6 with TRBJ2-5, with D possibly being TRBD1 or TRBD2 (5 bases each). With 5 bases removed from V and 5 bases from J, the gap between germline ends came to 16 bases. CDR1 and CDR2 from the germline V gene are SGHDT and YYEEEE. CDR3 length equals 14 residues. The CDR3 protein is CASRGDLDAETQYF. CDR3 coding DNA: TGTGCCAGCAGGGGGGACCTTGACGCGGAGACCCAGTACTTC.

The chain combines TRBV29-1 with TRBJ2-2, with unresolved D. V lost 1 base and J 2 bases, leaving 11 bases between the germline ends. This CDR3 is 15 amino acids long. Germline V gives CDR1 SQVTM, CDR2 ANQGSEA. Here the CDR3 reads CSVEVSRFNTGELFF. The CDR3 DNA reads TGCAGCGTTGAAGTGAGTAGATTCAACACCGGGGAGCTGTTTTTT.

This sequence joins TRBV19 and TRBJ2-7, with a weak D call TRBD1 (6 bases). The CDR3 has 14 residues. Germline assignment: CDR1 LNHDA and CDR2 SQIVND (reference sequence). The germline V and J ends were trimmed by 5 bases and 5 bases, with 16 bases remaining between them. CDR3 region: CASSRSGAVNEQYF. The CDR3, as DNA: TGTGCCAGTAGTCGCTCAGGGGCGGTCAACGAGCAGTACTTC.

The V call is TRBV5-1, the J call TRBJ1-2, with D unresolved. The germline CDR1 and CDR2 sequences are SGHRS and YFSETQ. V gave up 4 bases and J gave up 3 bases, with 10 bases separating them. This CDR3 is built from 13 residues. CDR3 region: CASSPLGDYGYTF. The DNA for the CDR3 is TGCGCCAGCAGCCCCCTGGGCGACTATGGCTACACCTTC.

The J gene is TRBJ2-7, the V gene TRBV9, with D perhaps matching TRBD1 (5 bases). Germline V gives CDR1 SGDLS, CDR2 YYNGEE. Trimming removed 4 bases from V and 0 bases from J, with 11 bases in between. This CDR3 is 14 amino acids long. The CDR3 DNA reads TGTGCCAGCAGCCCCACCAGGGTCTCCTACGAGCAGTACTTC. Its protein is CASSPTRVSYEQYF.

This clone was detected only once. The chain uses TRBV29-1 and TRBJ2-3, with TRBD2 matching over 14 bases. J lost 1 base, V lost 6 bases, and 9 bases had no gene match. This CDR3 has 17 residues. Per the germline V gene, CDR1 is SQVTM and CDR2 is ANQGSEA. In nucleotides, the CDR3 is TGCAGCGTGCTGGGACTAGCGGGAGATCTGGGCACAGATACGCAGTATTTT. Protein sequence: CSVLGLAGDLGTDTQYF.

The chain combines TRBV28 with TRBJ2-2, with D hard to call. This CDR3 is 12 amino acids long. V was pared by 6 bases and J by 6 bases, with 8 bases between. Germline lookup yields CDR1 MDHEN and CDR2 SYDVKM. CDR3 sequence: CASSYWAGELFF. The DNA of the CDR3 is TGTGCCAGCAGCTATTGGGCCGGGGAGCTGTTTTTT.

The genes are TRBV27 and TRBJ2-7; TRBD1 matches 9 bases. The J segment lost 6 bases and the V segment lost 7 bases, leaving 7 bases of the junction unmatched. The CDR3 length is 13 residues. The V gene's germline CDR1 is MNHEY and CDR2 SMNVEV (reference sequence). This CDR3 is CASTGTGFGEQYF. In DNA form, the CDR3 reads TGTGCCAGCACCGGGACAGGGTTTGGCGAGCAGTACTTC.

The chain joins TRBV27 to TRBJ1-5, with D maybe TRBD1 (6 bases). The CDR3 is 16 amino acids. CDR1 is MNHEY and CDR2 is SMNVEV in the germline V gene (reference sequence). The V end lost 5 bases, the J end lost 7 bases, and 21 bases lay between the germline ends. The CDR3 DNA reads TGTGCCAGCAGTCCAATTTTAACAGGGAAATGGCAGCCCCAGCATTTT. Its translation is CASSPILTGKWQPQHF.

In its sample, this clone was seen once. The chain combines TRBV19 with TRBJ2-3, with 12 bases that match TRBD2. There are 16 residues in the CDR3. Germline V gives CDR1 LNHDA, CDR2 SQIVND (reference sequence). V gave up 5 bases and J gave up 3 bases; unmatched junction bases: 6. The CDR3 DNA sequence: TGTGCCAGTAGTCGACTAGCGGGAGAGGGGACAGATACGCAGTATTTT. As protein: CASSRLAGEGTDTQYF.

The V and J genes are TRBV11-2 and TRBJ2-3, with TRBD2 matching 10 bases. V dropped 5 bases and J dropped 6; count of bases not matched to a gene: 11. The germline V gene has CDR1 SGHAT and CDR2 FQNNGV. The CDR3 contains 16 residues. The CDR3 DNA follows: TGTGCCAGCAGCCCCGGCCTAGCGGGAGATTCGGATACGCAGTATTTT. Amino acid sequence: CASSPGLAGDSDTQYF.

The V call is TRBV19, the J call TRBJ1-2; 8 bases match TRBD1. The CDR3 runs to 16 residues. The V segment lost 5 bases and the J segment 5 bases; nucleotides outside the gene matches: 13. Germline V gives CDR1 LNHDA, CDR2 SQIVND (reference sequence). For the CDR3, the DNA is TGTGCCAGTAGTTATACAGGGGGGGCTTCGTCTTATGGCTACACCTTC. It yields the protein CASSYTGGASSYGYTF.

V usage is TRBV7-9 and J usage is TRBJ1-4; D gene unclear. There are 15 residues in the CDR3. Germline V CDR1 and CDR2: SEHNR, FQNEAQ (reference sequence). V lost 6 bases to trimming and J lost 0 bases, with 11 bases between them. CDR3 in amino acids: CASSYNRATNEKLFF. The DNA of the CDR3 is TGTGCCAGCAGTTACAACAGAGCAACTAATGAAAAACTGTTTTTT.

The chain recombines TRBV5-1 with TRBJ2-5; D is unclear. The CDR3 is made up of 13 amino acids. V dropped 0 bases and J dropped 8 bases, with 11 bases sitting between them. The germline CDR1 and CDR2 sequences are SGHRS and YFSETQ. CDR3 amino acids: CASSLVLEGTQYF. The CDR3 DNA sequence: TGCGCCAGCAGCTTGGTCCTCGAAGGAACCCAGTACTTC.

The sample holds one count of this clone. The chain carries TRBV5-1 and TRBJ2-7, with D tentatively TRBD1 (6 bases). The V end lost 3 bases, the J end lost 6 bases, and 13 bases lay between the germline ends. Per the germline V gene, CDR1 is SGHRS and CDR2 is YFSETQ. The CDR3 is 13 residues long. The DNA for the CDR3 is TGCGCCAGCAGCTCTTACAGGGCTCGCGAGCAGTACTTC. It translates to CASSSYRAREQYF.

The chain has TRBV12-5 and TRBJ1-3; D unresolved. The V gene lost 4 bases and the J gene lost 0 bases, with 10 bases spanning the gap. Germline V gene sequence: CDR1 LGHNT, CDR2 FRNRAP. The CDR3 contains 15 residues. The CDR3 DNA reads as TGTGCTAGTGGTTCAGCACAATCCTCTGGAAACACCATATATTTT. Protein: CASGSAQSSGNTIYF.

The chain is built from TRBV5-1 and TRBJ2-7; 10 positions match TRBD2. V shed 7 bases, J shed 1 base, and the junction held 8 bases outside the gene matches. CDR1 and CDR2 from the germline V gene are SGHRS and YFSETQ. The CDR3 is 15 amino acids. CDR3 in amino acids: CASGGGLADSYEQYF. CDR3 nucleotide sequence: TGCGCCAGCGGGGGTGGACTAGCGGATTCCTACGAGCAGTACTTC.

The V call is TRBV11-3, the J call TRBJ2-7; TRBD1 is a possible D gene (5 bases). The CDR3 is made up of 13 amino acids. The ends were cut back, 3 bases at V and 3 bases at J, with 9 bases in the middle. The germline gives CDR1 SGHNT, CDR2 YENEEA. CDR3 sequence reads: CASSFGQGYEQYF. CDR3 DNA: TGTGCCAGCAGCTTCGGCCAGGGCTACGAGCAGTACTTC.

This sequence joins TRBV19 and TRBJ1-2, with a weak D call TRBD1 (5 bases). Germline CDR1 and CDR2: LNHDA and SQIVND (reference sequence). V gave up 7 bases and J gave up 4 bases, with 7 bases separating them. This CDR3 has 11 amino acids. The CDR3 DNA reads TGTGCCAGTATGGACACCTATGGCTACACCTTC. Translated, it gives CASMDTYGYTF.

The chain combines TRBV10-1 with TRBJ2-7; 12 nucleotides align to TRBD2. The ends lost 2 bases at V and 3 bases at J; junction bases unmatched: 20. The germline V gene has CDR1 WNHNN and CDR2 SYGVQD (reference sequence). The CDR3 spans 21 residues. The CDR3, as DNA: TGCGCCAGCAGTGAGATGGCCGGCAAGACTGGACTAGCGGGACGGGGCTACGAGCAGTACTTC. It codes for CASSEMAGKTGLAGRGYEQYF.

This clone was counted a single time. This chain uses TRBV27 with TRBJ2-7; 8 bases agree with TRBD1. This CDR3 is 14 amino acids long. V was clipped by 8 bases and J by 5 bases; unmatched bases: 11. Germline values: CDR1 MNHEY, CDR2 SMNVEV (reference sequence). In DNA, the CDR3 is TGTGCCAGCCGCCCCCGCAGGGGGCTTGACGAGCAGTACTTC. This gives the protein CASRPRRGLDEQYF.

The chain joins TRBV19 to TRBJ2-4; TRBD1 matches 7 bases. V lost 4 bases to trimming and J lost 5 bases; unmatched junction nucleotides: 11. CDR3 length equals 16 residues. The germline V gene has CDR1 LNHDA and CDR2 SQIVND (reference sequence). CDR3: CASSTWTGGRENIQYF. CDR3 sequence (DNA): TGTGCCAGTAGTACTTGGACAGGCGGTCGGGAAAACATTCAGTACTTC. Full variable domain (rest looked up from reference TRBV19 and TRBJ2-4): DGGITQSPKYLFRKEGQNVTLSCEQNLNHDAMYWYRQDPGQGLRLIYYSQIVNDFQKGDIAEGYSVSREKKESFPLTVTSAQKNPTAFYLCASSTWTGGRENIQYFGAGTRLSVL.

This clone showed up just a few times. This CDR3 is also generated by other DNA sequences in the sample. The CDR3 DNA sequence: TGTGCCAGCAGCCTAGGGGGGACCGGGGAGCTGTTTTTT. Translation: CASSLGGTGELFF. The V and J genes are TRBV27 and TRBJ2-2, with D possibly called TRBD1 or TRBD2 (6 bases each). The CDR3 is 13 amino acids. Germline V gene sequence: CDR1 MNHEY, CDR2 SMNVEV (reference sequence). Trimming left V 6 bases short and J 5 bases short, with 10 bases between.

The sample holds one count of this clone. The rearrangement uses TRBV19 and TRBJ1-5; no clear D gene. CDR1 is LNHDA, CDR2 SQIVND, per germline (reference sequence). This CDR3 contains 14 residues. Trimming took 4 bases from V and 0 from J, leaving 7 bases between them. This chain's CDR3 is CASSRAGSNQPQHF. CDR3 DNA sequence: TGTGCCAGTAGTAGGGCAGGTAGCAATCAGCCCCAGCATTTT.

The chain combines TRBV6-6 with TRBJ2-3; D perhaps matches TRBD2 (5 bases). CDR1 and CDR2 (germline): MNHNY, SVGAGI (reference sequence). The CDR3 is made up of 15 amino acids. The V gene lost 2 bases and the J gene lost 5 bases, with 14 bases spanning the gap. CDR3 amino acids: CASSYVGPGEDTQYF. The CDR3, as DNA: TGTGCCAGCAGTTACGTAGGGCCCGGGGAAGATACGCAGTATTTT.

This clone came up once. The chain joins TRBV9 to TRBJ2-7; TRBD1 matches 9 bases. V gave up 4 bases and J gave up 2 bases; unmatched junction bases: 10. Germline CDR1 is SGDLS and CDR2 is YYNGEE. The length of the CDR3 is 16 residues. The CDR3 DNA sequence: TGTGCCAGCAGCATAAGCGGGACAGGGCGCCCCTACGAGCAGTACTTC. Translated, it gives CASSISGTGRPYEQYF. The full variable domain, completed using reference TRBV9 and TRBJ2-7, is DSGVTQTPKHLITATGQRVTLRCSPRSGDLSVYWYQQSLDQGLQFLIQYYNGEERAKGNILERFSAQQFPDLHSELNLSSLELGDSALYFCASSISGTGRPYEQYFGPGTRLTVT.

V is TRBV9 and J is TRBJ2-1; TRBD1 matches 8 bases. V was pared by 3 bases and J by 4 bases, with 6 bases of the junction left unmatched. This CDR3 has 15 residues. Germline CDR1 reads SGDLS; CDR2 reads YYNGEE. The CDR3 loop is CASSDRQGLYNEQFF. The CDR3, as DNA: TGTGCCAGCAGCGATCGACAGGGGCTGTACAATGAGCAGTTCTTC.